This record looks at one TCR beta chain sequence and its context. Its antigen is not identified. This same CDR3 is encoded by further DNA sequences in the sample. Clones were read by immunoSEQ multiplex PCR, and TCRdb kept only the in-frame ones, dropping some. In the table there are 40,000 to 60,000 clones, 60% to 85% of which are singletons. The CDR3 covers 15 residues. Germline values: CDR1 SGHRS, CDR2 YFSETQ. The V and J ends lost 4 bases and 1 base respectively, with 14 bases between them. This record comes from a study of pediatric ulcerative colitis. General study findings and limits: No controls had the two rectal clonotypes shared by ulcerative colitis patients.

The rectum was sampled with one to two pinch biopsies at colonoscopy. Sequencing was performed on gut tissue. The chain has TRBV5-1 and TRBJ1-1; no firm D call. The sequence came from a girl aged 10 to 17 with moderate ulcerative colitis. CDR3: CASSPRAGSNTEAFF. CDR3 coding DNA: TGCGCCAGCAGCCCGAGGGCAGGTTCGAACACTGAAGCTTTCTTT.